This entry concerns a single TCR beta chain. This clone was observed once. The specificity of this receptor is unknown. The input lacks base qualities; no much larger clone sits a single base away. The collaborating institutions used their own protocols to collect whole blood in K2EDTA tubes. For TCRbeta analysis, collaborators shipped samples as frozen whole blood, isolated PBMCs, or DNA extracted from either of those sample types. This sample is drawn from a study of blood T cell repertoires in COVID-19 (dated by TCRdb to the early 2020s). Background on the whole study: The collaborator samples originated in the United States, Italy and Spain and spanned the acute and convalescent phases of COVID-19. Sample metadata almost always included a de-identified subject ID, COVID-19 status, age in years and sex. Deeply sampled blood TCRbeta repertoires from subjects exposed to, actively infected with, or recovered from COVID-19 were included in the dataset. HLA class I and class II types, where available, came from metadata supplied by the sample provider rather than from assay-based typing. The repertoires were released in a freely available public database intended as a resource for research on the immune response to SARS-CoV-2. The samples were drawn from two sources: the first 160 participants of the ongoing ImmuneRACE study, and fewer than 1,500 subjects contributed by 6 global collaborators. The material from the prospective study consisted of cDNA or gDNA derived from T cells, B-cell-depleted T cells, or PBMCs.

TCRbeta CDR3 regions were amplified from genomic DNA by means of the immunoSEQ Assay, a bias-controlled multiplex PCR. The study's own analysis went as follows. Nucleated cell counts per sample were estimated from amplification of reference gene primers within the assay. Sequence reads were collapsed and filtered to measure the absolute abundance of every unique TCRbeta CDR3 rearrangement. For each sample, productive Simpson clonality was calculated by taking the square root of Simpson's diversity index across productive rearrangements. Imported from immuneACCESS, the table was reduced by TCRdb to in-frame sequences with V and J called. These copies leave out some clones; in studies compared against another copy, an unresolved V gene accounts for under half, and the cause of the remainder is not known. V, J and clone size are those of that table, while D and trimming were read from the DNA. The sample records about 260,000 clones, approximately 86% of which are singletons. The ten largest clones add up to approximately 8.2% of the sample.

The CDR3 numbers 15 residues from cysteine through phenylalanine. CDR3 DNA only is kept here, 45 bases in frame from base 1. Ends trimmed: V by 6 bases, J by 7 bases; bases unmatched to a gene: 11. The germline V gene yields MGHRA for CDR1 and YSYEKL for CDR2. What the study reported, not specific to this receptor: Clinical and demographic metadata were provided uncurated, with the amount varying by source and participant.

Here the chain combines TRBV4-1 and TRBJ2-1; TRBD1 agrees with 8 junctional bases. The receptor was derived from a man aged 40-50 years with active or convalescent COVID-19. Sequencing was carried out using peripheral blood. The CDR3 protein sequence reads: CASSLGGQGWNEQFF. The bases read TGCGCCAGCAGTCTCGGAGGACAGGGCTGGAATGAGCAGTTCTTC.